What follows describes a single T cell receptor (beta chain). The data were taken from a study of CD8 T cells in Susac syndrome. Germline trimming cut 11 bases from V and 2 bases from J; bases unmatched to any gene: 7. CDR1 and CDR2 (germline): MDHEN, SYDVKM. The CDR3 contains 13 residues. Random hexamers served to reverse transcribe about 0.5 to 1 ug RNA. The method of amplification for TCR beta CDR3 was immunoSEQ multiplex PCR, covering 54 Vbeta and 13 Jbeta. TCRdb re-analysed the immunoSEQ multiplex PCR reads in MiXCR, keeping a single row per CDR3 protein. The data hold fewer than 150,000 distinct CDR3 sequences, with around 96% observed a single time.

The receptor was isolated from a human donor in good health. The sample comprised CD4+ T cells from PBMCs. The rearrangement links TRBV28 to TRBJ2-3; 7 bases map to TRBD2. CDR3 sequence (DNA): TGTGCCGTTCAGACTAGCCCCACAGATACGCAGTATTTT. This translates into CAVQTSPTDTQYF.